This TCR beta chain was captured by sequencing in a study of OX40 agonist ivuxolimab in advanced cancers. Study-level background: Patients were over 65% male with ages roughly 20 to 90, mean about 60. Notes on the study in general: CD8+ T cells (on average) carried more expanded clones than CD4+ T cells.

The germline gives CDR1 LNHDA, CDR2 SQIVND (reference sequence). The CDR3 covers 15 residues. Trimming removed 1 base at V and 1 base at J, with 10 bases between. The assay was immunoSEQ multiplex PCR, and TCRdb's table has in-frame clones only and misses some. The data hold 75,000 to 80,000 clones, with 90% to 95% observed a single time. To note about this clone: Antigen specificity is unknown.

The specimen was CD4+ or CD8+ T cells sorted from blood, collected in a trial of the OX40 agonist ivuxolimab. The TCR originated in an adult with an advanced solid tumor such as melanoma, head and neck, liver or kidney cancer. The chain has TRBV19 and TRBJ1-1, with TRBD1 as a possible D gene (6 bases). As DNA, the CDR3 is TGTGCCAGTAGTATAGCAGGGGTAGGGAACACTGAAGCTTTCTTT. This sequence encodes CASSIAGVGNTEAFF.